Below are 2 T cell receptor beta chains sequenced from a single sample in a study of CXCR3-negative and CXCR3-positive naive CD8 T cells. With UMI labels, 5' RACE was used to prepare the TRB cDNA libraries. TCRdb reprocessed the 5' RACE reads and reports one entry per CDR3 protein, with no DNA. There are approximately 60,000 distinct CDR3 sequences in the sample, with 23% held by the top ten. The sequenced sample consisted of memory CD8+ T cells from blood. The receptor set was obtained from a human donor in good health. Some clones in this sample may be carry-over from other donors' samples.

The chain couples TRBV29-1 to TRBJ1-4. This CDR3 has 14 amino acids. Germline V gene data show CDR1 as SQVTM and CDR2 as ANQGSEA. The CDR3 sequence: CSVAEQTVNEKLFF.

The rearrangement links TRBV28 to TRBJ2-2. Germline loops: CDR1 MDHEN, CDR2 SYDVKM. The length of the CDR3 is 11 residues. CDR3 protein: CATLQKAELFF.